The clone carrying this T cell receptor beta chain occurred once. Its cognate antigen is unknown. Repertoires were generated with immunoSEQ multiplex PCR, while TCRdb's copy carries only in-frame clones and drops some. This sample yields roughly 120,000 clones, of which over 90% are seen a single time; 1% to 1.5% belongs to the top ten. V shed 6 bases, J shed 10 bases, and the junction held 16 bases outside the gene matches. The CDR3 sequence is 15 residues long. Germline values: CDR1 MNHNS, CDR2 SASEGT. The sample comes from a study of cytomegalovirus exposure and HLA in healthy donors. Overall study: A later analysis reported the same platform for the 90 to 150 validation repertoires and the roughly 700 first-cohort repertoires. Overall study findings and caveats: According to the study, 180 or so TCR beta chains were cytomegalovirus-associated. In a later analysis, first-cohort TCR clusters were found to tend to co-occur in the approximately 120 validation repertoires.

Sample: PBMCs. The genes are TRBV6-1 and TRBJ2-7; 9 bases fit TRBD1. This sequence originates from a woman under 30 in good health and CMV-seronegative. The DNA of the CDR3 is TGTGCCAGCAGAGAACCGGGACAGGGTAATCTTGGTCAGTACTTC. Encoded protein: CASREPGQGNLGQYF.